The 30 T cell receptor beta chains presented below share a single source sample, sequenced in a study of Ad26.COV2.S vaccination and SARS-CoV-2 variants. Profiled with immunoSEQ multiplex PCR; TCRdb holds only in-frame clones, not every one. The data hold tens of thousands of clones, with under 90% observed a single time. Sequenced here: peripheral blood, sampled after recovery from COVID-19. The receptor source for this set is a human donor who had recovered from COVID-19.

The chain combines TRBV15 with TRBJ2-2, with D unresolved. CDR3 length: 8 amino acids. Germline V lookup: CDR1 LNHNV, CDR2 YYDKDF (reference sequence). Trimming stripped 8 bases from V and 8 bases from J, with 0 bases between. CDR3 sequence reads: CATGELFF. The CDR3 region has the DNA TGTGCCACCGGGGAGCTGTTTTTT.

This clone came up once. The chain carries TRBV28 and TRBJ2-7; D tentatively reads TRBD1 or TRBD2 (5 bases each). This CDR3 has 14 residues. Trimming shortened V by 6 bases and J by 4 bases, and 16 bases separated the two germline ends. CDR1 MDHEN and CDR2 SYDVKM come from the germline V gene. The CDR3: CASRFRDDRYEQYF. The DNA of the CDR3 is TGTGCCAGCAGGTTTAGGGACGATCGGTACGAGCAGTACTTC.

J is TRBJ2-5 and V is TRBV6-4; 8 bases align to TRBD1. Germline values: CDR1 MRHNA, CDR2 SNTAGT. The junction had 8 bases not matched to a gene; V was cut back by 6 bases and J by 5 bases. The CDR3 runs 14 residues. Here the CDR3 reads CASSTTGGRETQYF. In nucleotides, the CDR3 is TGTGCCAGCAGCACAACAGGGGGTCGGGAGACCCAGTACTTC.

This chain joins TRBV3-1 (or the pseudogene TRBV3-2) and TRBJ2-1; tentative D call: TRBD2 (5 bases). Germline V gene data show CDR1 as LGHDT and CDR2 as YNNKEL (reference sequence). V gave up 4 bases and J gave up 0 bases, with 13 bases separating them. The CDR3 runs to 16 residues. CDR3 region: CASSPDLRASYNEQFF. The CDR3 DNA reads TGTGCCAGCAGCCCTGATCTGCGGGCCTCCTACAATGAGCAGTTCTTC.

V gene TRBV19 combines with J gene TRBJ2-7; a weak D match, TRBD2 (5 bases). CDR3 length equals 13 residues. The ends were cut back, 1 base at V and 5 bases at J, with 9 bases in the middle. Germline CDR1 LNHDA, CDR2 SQIVND (reference sequence). CDR3 in DNA: TGTGCCAGTAGTATAGGAGGGCTTGACGAGCAGTACTTC. It translates to CASSIGGLDEQYF. The full variable domain, with the rest looked up from reference TRBV19 and TRBJ2-7, is DGGITQSPKYLFRKEGQNVTLSCEQNLNHDAMYWYRQDPGQGLRLIYYSQIVNDFQKGDIAEGYSVSREKKESFPLTVTSAQKNPTAFYLCASSIGGLDEQYFGPGTRLTVT.

The chain recombines TRBV7-3 with TRBJ2-1; 8 nucleotides match TRBD2. The J segment lost 2 bases and the V segment lost 1 base, leaving 1 base of the junction unmatched. The CDR3 sequence is 15 residues long. Germline V gene lookup returns CDR1 SGHTA and CDR2 FQGTGA. For the CDR3, the DNA is TGTGCCAGCAGCTTAAGGCGGGAGGCCTACAATGAGCAGTTCTTC. As protein: CASSLRREAYNEQFF.

This chain links TRBV28 with TRBJ2-1; 7 bases align to TRBD1. Trimming removed 2 bases from V and 2 bases from J; junction bases left unmatched: 9. The CDR3 totals 17 residues. Germline lookup yields CDR1 MDHEN and CDR2 SYDVKM. The CDR3 is CASSLPGTAGPYNEQFF. The CDR3 nucleotides read TGTGCCAGCAGTTTACCCGGGACAGCCGGCCCCTACAATGAGCAGTTCTTC.

Only a few counts were recorded for this clone. The chain links TRBV6-2 or TRBV6-3 to TRBJ1-5; perhaps TRBD1 as D (6 bases). The CDR3 totals 15 residues. Germline V gene data show CDR1 as MNHEY and CDR2 as SVGEGT. The V and J ends lost 4 bases and 2 bases respectively, with 12 bases between them. CDR3 bases: TGTGCCAGCAGTTTGGACAGCTGGGGCAATCAGCCCCAGCATTTT. As protein: CASSLDSWGNQPQHF.

V and J are TRBV1 and TRBJ2-1. TRBV1 counts as a pseudogene. CDR3 size: 17 residues. CDR3 loop: CTSSQDHPLPALNEQFF. CDR3 sequence (DNA): TGCACCAGCAGCCAAGATCACCCCCTCCCCGCCCTCAATGAGCAGTTCTTC.

The chain couples TRBV7-8 to TRBJ2-7, with D perhaps assigned TRBD1 or TRBD2 (5 bases each). In germline, CDR1 is SGHVS, CDR2 FQNEAQ. Between the trimmed V and J ends, which lost 4 bases and 3 bases, there was a span of 16 bases. This CDR3 has 15 amino acids. This CDR3 reads CASSYQVGVNYEQYF. In nucleotides, the CDR3 is TGTGCCAGCAGCTACCAGGTGGGGGTTAACTACGAGCAGTACTTC.

The genes are TRBV6-5 and TRBJ2-1; a weak D match, TRBD2 (7 bases). The CDR3 totals 14 residues. Germline values: CDR1 MNHEY, CDR2 SVGAGI. V gave up 0 bases and J gave up 5 bases, with 8 bases separating them. The CDR3 bases are TGTGCCAGCAGTTACTCAGGGGGGGACAATGAGCAGTTCTTC. It codes for CASSYSGGDNEQFF.

The chain carries TRBV7-3 and TRBJ2-1; TRBD2 agrees at 10 bases. The CDR3 consists of 17 residues. Per germline, CDR1 SGHTA and CDR2 FQGTGA. Trimming took 2 bases from V and 3 from J; bases not matched to a gene: 7. The CDR3 protein is CASSLFSLAGDYNEQFF. For the CDR3, the DNA is TGTGCCAGCAGCTTATTTTCCCTAGCGGGGGACTACAATGAGCAGTTCTTC.

The J gene is TRBJ2-2, the V gene TRBV20-1, with 8 bases aligning to TRBD2. The CDR3 runs 15 residues. The V gene end was trimmed by 3 bases and the J gene end by 4 bases; junction bases not matched to a gene: 7. Germline CDR1 DFQATT, CDR2 SNEGSKA (reference sequence). The CDR3 coding sequence is TGCAGTGCTAGTGCGCTAGCGGGCTTCACCGGGGAGCTGTTTTTT. It encodes CSASALAGFTGELFF.

This clone has just a few counts. The chain links TRBV7-3 to TRBJ2-5, with 7 bases fitting TRBD1. Germline V gene sequence: CDR1 SGHTA, CDR2 FQGTGA. The trim removed 2 bases at V and 3 bases at J, leaving 6 bases unmatched. The CDR3 has 15 residues. The CDR3 here is CASSLSYGTEETQYF. For the CDR3, the DNA is TGTGCCAGCAGCTTATCTTATGGGACAGAAGAGACCCAGTACTTC.

This chain connects TRBV28 to TRBJ2-1, with 7 bases fitting TRBD2. The germline V gene has CDR1 MDHEN and CDR2 SYDVKM. This CDR3 region has 15 residues. J lost 3 bases, V lost 8 bases, and 10 bases had no gene match. CDR3 region: CASGTGGHYYNEQFF. CDR3 coding DNA: TGTGCCAGCGGTACGGGAGGCCACTACTACAATGAGCAGTTCTTC. The whole variable domain, remainder taken from reference TRBV28 and TRBJ2-1, is DVKVTQSSRYLVKRTGEKVFLECVQDMDHENMFWYRQDPGLGLRLIYFSYDVKMKEKGDIPEGYSVSREKKERFSLILESASTNQTSMYLCASGTGGHYYNEQFFGPGTRLTVL.

CDR3 protein: CASSLGNEQFF. CDR3 DNA sequence: TGTGCCAGCAGCTTAGGTAATGAGCAGTTCTTC. The V and J genes are TRBV7-9 and TRBJ2-1; D remains unclear. CDR3 length: 11 amino acids. Trimming took 1 base from V and 7 from J, leaving 2 bases between them. Germline CDR1 is SEHNR and CDR2 is FQNEAQ (reference sequence).

The chain combines TRBV7-7 with TRBJ2-5, with D maybe TRBD1 (5 bases). Germline-derived CDR1 and CDR2 are SSHAT and FNYEAQ (reference sequence). Trimming stripped 2 bases from V and 5 bases from J, with 12 bases between. The CDR3 runs to 14 residues. The CDR3 spells CASSLRQGMETQYF. DNA of the CDR3: TGTGCCAGCAGCTTAAGGCAGGGAATGGAGACCCAGTACTTC.

The rearrangement joins TRBV4-2 to TRBJ1-2, with D tentatively TRBD1 (6 bases). Germline lookup yields CDR1 LGHNA and CDR2 YNFKEQ. The CDR3 length is 17 residues. Trimming pared 0 bases from V and 0 bases from J, leaving 14 bases between. The CDR3 is CASSQDGGAGANYGYTF. CDR3 nucleotide sequence: TGTGCCAGCAGCCAAGATGGGGGGGCAGGAGCTAACTATGGCTACACCTTC.

V and J are TRBV11-2 and TRBJ1-1; 8 bases are shared with TRBD1. Trimming at V came to 8 bases and at J to 4 bases, leaving 15 bases not matched to a gene. The CDR3 extends over 16 amino acids. From germline, CDR1 is SGHAT and CDR2 FQNNGV. CDR3 protein: CASHPSQGARGTEAFF. CDR3 nucleotides: TGTGCCAGCCACCCCAGCCAGGGGGCCAGGGGCACTGAAGCTTTCTTT.

This chain connects TRBV28 to TRBJ2-5; TRBD1 agrees at 7 bases. The CDR3 runs 15 residues. Germline V lookup: CDR1 MDHEN, CDR2 SYDVKM. The V gene end was trimmed by 1 base and the J gene end by 5 bases; junction bases not matched to a gene: 7. The CDR3 region has the DNA TGTGCCAGCAGTTTATTAGGGGGCGCGAGGGAGACCCAGTACTTC. It encodes CASSLLGGARETQYF. Filled out from reference TRBV28 and TRBJ2-5, the complete variable domain reads DVKVTQSSRYLVKRTGEKVFLECVQDMDHENMFWYRQDPGLGLRLIYFSYDVKMKEKGDIPEGYSVSREKKERFSLILESASTNQTSMYLCASSLLGGARETQYFGPGTRLLVL.

This clone was seen a single time. CDR3 DNA sequence: TGCGCCAGCAGCTTCCCCCTAGCGGGGGATTCCTACGAGCAGTACTTC. Its translation: CASSFPLAGDSYEQYF. This chain connects TRBV5-1 to TRBJ2-7; TRBD2 matches 10 bases. This CDR3 has 16 amino acids. Germline V gene sequence: CDR1 SGHRS, CDR2 YFSETQ. V gave up 2 bases and J gave up 1 base; unmatched junction bases: 6.

J is TRBJ2-5 and V is TRBV3-1 (or the pseudogene TRBV3-2); possibly TRBD2 for D (5 bases). The germline CDR1 and CDR2 sequences are LGHDT and YNNKEL (reference sequence). Trimming removed 3 bases at V and 7 bases at J, with 9 bases between. The CDR3 sequence is 12 residues long. The CDR3 protein is CASSHSAGTQYF. The CDR3 coding sequence is TGTGCCAGCAGCCACTCTGCGGGGACCCAGTACTTC.

V usage is TRBV11-3 and J usage is TRBJ2-5, with D maybe TRBD2 (5 bases). Germline lookup yields CDR1 SGHNT and CDR2 YENEEA. The CDR3 runs 13 residues. V dropped 1 base and J dropped 5 bases, with 8 bases sitting between them. The CDR3 DNA reads as TGTGCCAGCAGCTTAGGGGGAGAGGAGACCCAGTACTTC. Its protein is CASSLGGEETQYF. Full variable domain (outside the CDR3, taken from reference TRBV11-3 and TRBJ2-5): EAGVVQSPRYKIIEKKQPVAFWCNPISGHNTLYWYLQNLGQGPELLIRYENEEAVDDSQLPKDRFSAERLKGVDSTLKIQPAELGDSAVYLCASSLGGEETQYFGPGTRLLVL.

This clone occurred once. This chain uses TRBV5-4 with TRBJ2-1; D is perhaps TRBD2 (5 bases). Germline CDR1 reads SGHNT; CDR2 reads YYREEE (reference sequence). V was pared by 4 bases and J by 4 bases, with 9 bases between. The CDR3 extends over 13 amino acids. CDR3 protein: CASSLTIYNEQFF. CDR3 DNA: TGTGCCAGCAGCCTGACTATATACAATGAGCAGTTCTTC. Drawing the rest from reference TRBV5-4 and TRBJ2-1, the complete variable domain is ETGVTQSPTHLIKTRGQQVTLRCSSQSGHNTVSWYQQALGQGPQFIFQYYREEENGRGNFPPRFSGLQFPNYSSELNVNALELDDSALYLCASSLTIYNEQFFGPGTRLTVL.

The DNA for the CDR3 is TGTGCCAGCAGCCCGACAACAGGGGACAGGTCACCCCTCCACTTT. Translating gives CASSPTTGDRSPLHF. The rearrangement uses TRBV7-6 and TRBJ1-6; 8 bases line up with TRBD1. Germline V gene data show CDR1 as SGHVS and CDR2 as FNYEAQ. The CDR3 contains 15 residues. After removal of 5 bases from V and 10 bases from J, the junction contained 10 bases not matched to a gene.

The chain joins TRBV13 to TRBJ2-7, with D possibly TRBD2 on 6 matching bases. V lost 5 bases and J 2 bases, leaving 16 bases between the germline ends. CDR3 size: 15 residues. CDR1 is PRHDT and CDR2 is FYEKMQ in the germline V gene (reference sequence). The CDR3 is CASSPNGLATYEQYF. As DNA, the CDR3 is TGTGCCAGCAGCCCCAACGGGCTAGCGACCTACGAGCAGTACTTC.

The rearrangement uses TRBV10-1 and TRBJ2-3; TRBD2 might be the D (7 bases). This CDR3 region has 15 residues. The V gene's germline CDR1 is WNHNN and CDR2 SYGVQD (reference sequence). The ends were cut back, 2 bases at V and 5 bases at J, with 14 bases in the middle. CDR3 nucleotide sequence: TGCGCCAGCAGTGAGACCAGAGGGGGGGGAGATACGCAGTATTTT. Its protein is CASSETRGGGDTQYF.

J is TRBJ2-6 and V is TRBV7-6, with D perhaps matching TRBD1 or TRBD2 (6 bases each). Germline V gene sequence: CDR1 SGHVS, CDR2 FNYEAQ. The CDR3 runs 16 residues. Trimming removed 5 bases from V and 0 bases from J, with 11 bases in between. CDR3 sequence: CASSGGGTSGANVLTF. CDR3 nucleotides: TGTGCCAGCAGCGGAGGGGGGACCTCTGGGGCCAACGTCCTGACTTTC.

The V and J genes are TRBV13 and TRBJ2-5, with 9 bases identical to TRBD1. J was trimmed by 4 bases and V by 6 bases; bases with no gene match: 6. CDR3 size: 14 residues. The germline gives CDR1 PRHDT, CDR2 FYEKMQ (reference sequence). This CDR3 is CASRLGTGPETQYF. CDR3 bases: TGTGCCAGCAGGCTCGGGACAGGGCCAGAGACCCAGTACTTC.

The chain recombines TRBV9 with TRBJ1-1; D ambiguous. V was pared by 4 bases and J by 5 bases, with 15 bases between. Germline CDR1 SGDLS, CDR2 YYNGEE. The CDR3 sequence is 14 residues long. In nucleotides, the CDR3 is TGTGCCAGCAGCCCGAACCCGGCCCCGACTGAAGCTTTCTTT. Translation gives CASSPNPAPTEAFF.